Reported below is one T cell receptor beta chain. The sample belongs to a study of control samples from healthy donors and cancer patients. Trimming cost V 4 bases and J 0 bases; bases outside gene matches: 6. The CDR3 consists of 17 residues. Germline V gene data show CDR1 as ENHRY and CDR2 as SYGVKD. Profiled with immunoSEQ multiplex PCR; TCRdb holds only in-frame clones, not every one. The sample has over 75,000 clones, approximately 82% seen once; the top ten hold 2%. The chain uses TRBV10-3 and TRBJ2-3; 11 positions match TRBD2. The receptor was derived from a man aged 55 to 70 in good health. Sample: blood. In nucleotides, the CDR3 is TGTGCCATCAGTGCACTAGCGGGAGCCTCTAGCACAGATACGCAGTATTTT. Amino acid sequence: CAISALAGASSTDTQYF.